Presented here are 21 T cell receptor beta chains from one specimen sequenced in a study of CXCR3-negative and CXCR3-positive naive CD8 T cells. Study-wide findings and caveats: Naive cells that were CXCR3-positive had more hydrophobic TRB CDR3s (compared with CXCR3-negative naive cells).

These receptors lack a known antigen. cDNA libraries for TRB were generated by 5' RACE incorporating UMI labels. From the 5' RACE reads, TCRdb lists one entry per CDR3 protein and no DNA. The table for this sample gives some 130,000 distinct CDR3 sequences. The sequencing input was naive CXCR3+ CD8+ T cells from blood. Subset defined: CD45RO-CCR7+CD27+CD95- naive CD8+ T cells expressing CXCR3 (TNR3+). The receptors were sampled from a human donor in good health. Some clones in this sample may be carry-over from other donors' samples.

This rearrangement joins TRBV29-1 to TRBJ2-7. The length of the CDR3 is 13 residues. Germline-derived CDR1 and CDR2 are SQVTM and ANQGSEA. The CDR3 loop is CSVEAGITYEQYF.

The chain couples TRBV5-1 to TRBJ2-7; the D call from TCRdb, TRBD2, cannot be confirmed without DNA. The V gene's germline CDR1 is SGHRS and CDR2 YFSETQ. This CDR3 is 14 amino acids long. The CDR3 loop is CASRPAGGLYEQYF.

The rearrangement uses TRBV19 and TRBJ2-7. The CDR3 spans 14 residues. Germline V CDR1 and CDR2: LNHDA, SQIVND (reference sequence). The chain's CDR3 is CASSITGRSYEQYF.

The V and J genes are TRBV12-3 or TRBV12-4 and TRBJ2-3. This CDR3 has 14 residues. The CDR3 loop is CASNLLGSTDTQYF.

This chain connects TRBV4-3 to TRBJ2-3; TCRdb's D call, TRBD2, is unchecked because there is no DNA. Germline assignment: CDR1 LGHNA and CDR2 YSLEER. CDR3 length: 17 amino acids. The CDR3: CASSQGGRRVIADTQYF.

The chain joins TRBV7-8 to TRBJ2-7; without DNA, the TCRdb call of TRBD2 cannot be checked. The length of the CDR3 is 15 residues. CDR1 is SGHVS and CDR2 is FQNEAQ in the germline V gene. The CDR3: CASSPVEGSLYEQYF.

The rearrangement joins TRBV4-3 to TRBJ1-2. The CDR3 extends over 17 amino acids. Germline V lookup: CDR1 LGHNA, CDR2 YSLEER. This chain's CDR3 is CASSPALEIAGNYGYTF.

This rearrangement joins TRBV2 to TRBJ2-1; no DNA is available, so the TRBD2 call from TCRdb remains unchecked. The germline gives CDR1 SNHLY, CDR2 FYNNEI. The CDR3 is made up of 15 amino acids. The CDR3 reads CASSETSGGYNEQFF.

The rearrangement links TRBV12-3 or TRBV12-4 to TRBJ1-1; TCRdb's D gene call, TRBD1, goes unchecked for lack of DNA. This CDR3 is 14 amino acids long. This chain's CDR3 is CASSLVWDREEAFF.

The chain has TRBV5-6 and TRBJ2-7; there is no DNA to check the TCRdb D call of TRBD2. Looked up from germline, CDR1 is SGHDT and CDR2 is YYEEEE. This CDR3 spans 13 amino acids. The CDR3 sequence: CASSEAEAYEQYF.

Here the CDR3 reads CASRSPGQGNEKLFF. The chain couples TRBV7-9 to TRBJ1-4; the D gene TCRdb calls, TRBD1, cannot be checked with no DNA. Germline assignment: CDR1 SEHNR and CDR2 FQNEAQ (reference sequence). This CDR3 has 15 amino acids. The complete variable domain, with remaining parts taken from reference TRBV7-9 and TRBJ1-4, reads DTGVSQNPRHKITKRGQNVTFRCDPISEHNRLYWYRQTLGQGPEFLTYFQNEAQLEKSRLLSDRFSAERPKGSFSTLEIQRTEQGDSAMYLCASRSPGQGNEKLFFGSGTQLSVL.

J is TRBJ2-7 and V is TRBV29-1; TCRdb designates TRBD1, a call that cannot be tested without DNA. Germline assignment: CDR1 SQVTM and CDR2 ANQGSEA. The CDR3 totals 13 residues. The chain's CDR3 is CSVVGGAVYEQYF.

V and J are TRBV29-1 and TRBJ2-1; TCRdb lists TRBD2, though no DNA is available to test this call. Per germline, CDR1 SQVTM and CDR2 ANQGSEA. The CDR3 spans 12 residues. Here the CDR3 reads CSVEGLAREQFF.

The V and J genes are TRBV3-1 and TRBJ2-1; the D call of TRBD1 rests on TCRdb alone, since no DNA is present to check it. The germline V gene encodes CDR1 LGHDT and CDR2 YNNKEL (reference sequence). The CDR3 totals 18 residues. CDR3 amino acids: CASSQDTFGQGAYNEQFF.

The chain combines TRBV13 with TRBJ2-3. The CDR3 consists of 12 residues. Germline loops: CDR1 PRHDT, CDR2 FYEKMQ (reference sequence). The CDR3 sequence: CASSLARDTQYF.

The chain's CDR3 is CASSPRTSESTDTQYF. This chain links TRBV7-6 with TRBJ2-3; TCRdb picks TRBD2, but there is no DNA to check that call. Per the germline V gene, CDR1 is SGHVS and CDR2 is FNYEAQ. This CDR3 is built from 16 residues.

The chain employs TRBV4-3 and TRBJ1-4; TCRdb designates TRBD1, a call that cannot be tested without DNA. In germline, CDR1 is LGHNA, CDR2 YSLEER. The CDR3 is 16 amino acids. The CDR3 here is CASSQEYGGTNEKLFF.

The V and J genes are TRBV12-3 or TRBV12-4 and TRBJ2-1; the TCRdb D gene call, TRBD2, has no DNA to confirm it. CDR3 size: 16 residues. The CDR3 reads CASSLTSGSPYNEQFF.

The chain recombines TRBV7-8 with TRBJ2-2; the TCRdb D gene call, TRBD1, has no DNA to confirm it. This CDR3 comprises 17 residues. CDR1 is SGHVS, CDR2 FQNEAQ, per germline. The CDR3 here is CASSPVLGGADTGELFF. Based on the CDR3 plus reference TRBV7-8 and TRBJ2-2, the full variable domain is GAGVSQSPRYKVAKRGQDVALRCDPISGHVSLFWYQQALGQGPEFLTYFQNEAQLDKSGLPSDRFFAERPEGSVSTLKIQRTQQEDSAVYLCASSPVLGGADTGELFFGEGSRLTVL.

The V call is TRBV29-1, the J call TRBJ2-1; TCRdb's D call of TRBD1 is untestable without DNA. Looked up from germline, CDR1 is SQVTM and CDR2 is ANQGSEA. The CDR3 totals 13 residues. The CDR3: CSVDFLSLDEQFF.

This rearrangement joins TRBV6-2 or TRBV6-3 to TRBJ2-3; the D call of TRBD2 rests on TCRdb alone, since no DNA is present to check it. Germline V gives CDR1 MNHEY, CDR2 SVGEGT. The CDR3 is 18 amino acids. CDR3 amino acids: CASSTTRTSGVWTDTQYF.